The rows below give T cell receptor beta chains drawn from one sample of a study of shared clonotypes between healthy human individuals. Method: immunoSEQ multiplex PCR; TCRdb's copy keeps in-frame clones and lacks some. The sample lists some 2 million clones; roughly 94% were seen once. Sequenced: naive CD8+ T cells sorted from blood. The receptors were sampled from a man in his late teens or twenties in good health. CDR3s include the opening cysteine and the closing phenylalanine or tryptophan. The D gene is left open where the match is weak. Clone sizes are given selectively: once, few, many, or a class where the clone is expanded.

DNA,CDR3,V,D,size,J
TGTGCCAGCAGTGATTGGGACAGCTATGGCTACACCTTC,CASSDWDSYGYTF,TRBV2,TRBD1,NA,TRBJ1-2
TGTGCCAGCAGCTCCCCATCCCAGGATAGCGGGGTGTTTAGCGGGGAGCTGTTTTTT,CASSSPSQDSGVFSGELFF,TRBV11-1,TRBD2,NA,TRBJ2-2
TGTGCCAGCAGCGAAGCGGGAGTCGGGGAGACCCAGTACTTC,CASSEAGVGETQYF,TRBV7-2,TRBD2,once,TRBJ2-5
TGTGCCAGCAGCGCCGCCCCTTTTTACGAGCAGTACTTC,CASSAAPFYEQYF,TRBV9,NA,NA,TRBJ2-7
TGCAGCGCCTTTGGACTGGGCGGCTCCTACGAGCAGTACTTC,CSAFGLGGSYEQYF,TRBV29-1,NA,NA,TRBJ2-7
TGTGCCAGCAGTTACCCCGAGGAAACCGGGGAGCTGTTTTTT,CASSYPEETGELFF,TRBV6-6,NA,NA,TRBJ2-2
TGTGCCTGGAGTGTACAGGGGGACCAGCCCCAGCATTTT,CAWSVQGDQPQHF,TRBV30,TRBD1,NA,TRBJ1-5
TGCGCCAGCAGCCAAAAACCCCTACAGGGGGTCGACGAGCAGTACTTC,CASSQKPLQGVDEQYF,TRBV4-1,TRBD1,once,TRBJ2-7
TGCGCCAGCAGCGTCGGGTTCGGGGCAGGCACAGATACGCAGTATTTT,CASSVGFGAGTDTQYF,TRBV4-3,NA,NA,TRBJ2-3
TGTGCCAGCAGCGCATACACAGCTATGAACACTGAAGCTTTCTTT,CASSAYTAMNTEAFF,TRBV5-6,NA,NA,TRBJ1-1
TGTGCCAGCAGCTTGTCGGGTCCGAACACTGAAGCTTTCTTT,CASSLSGPNTEAFF,TRBV5-8,NA,NA,TRBJ1-1
TGTGCCAGCAGCTCCCGGGACAGCTACGAGCAGTACTTC,CASSSRDSYEQYF,TRBV5-6,TRBD1,NA,TRBJ2-7
TGTGCCAGCAGCTTAGGGGGAAGTTCCTACGAGCAGTACTTC,CASSLGGSSYEQYF,TRBV11-2,NA,NA,TRBJ2-7
TGTGCCAGCAGCTTAGGACTTGAAGCTTTCTTT,CASSLGLEAFF,TRBV7-9,NA,few,TRBJ1-1
TGTGCCAGCAGTTACTCCGGACTAGTGGATACGCAGTATTTT,CASSYSGLVDTQYF,TRBV6-5,TRBD2,few,TRBJ2-3
TGTGCCAGCAGTCCAGCCCGCGGGGCCGGGTGGAATGAGCAGTTCTTC,CASSPARGAGWNEQFF,TRBV13,NA,NA,TRBJ2-1
TGTGCCAGCAGTTTACGGACAGGGGAATCCTATAATTCACCCCTCCACTTT,CASSLRTGESYNSPLHF,TRBV27,TRBD1,NA,TRBJ1-6